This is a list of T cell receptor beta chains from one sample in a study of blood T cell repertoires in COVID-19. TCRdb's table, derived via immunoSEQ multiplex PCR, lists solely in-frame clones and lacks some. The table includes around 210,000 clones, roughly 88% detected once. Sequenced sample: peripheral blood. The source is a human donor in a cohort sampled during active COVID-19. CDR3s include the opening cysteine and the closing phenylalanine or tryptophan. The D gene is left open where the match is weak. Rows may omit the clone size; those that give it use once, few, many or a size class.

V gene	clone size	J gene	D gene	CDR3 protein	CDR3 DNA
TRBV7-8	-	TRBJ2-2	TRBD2	CASSSTPIAGGTTGELFF	TGTGCCAGCAGCTCTACCCCGATAGCGGGGGGGACCACCGGGGAGCTGTTTTTT
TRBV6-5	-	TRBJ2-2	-	CASSYRLEFPGELFF	TGTGCCAGCAGTTACCGCCTAGAGTTTCCCGGGGAGCTGTTTTTT
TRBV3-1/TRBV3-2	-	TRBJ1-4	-	CASRQGGNEKLFF	TGTGCCAGCAGACAGGGAGGGAATGAAAAACTGTTTTTT
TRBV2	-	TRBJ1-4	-	CASSPPGGQQKLFF	TGTGCCAGCAGCCCTCCGGGGGGACAACAAAAACTGTTTTTT
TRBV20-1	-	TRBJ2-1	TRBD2	CSASVAGGSYNEQFF	TGCAGTGCTAGTGTGGCGGGAGGATCCTACAATGAGCAGTTCTTC
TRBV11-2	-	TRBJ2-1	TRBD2	CASSLEPSGREQFF	TGTGCCAGCAGCTTAGAACCTAGCGGGAGGGAGCAGTTCTTC
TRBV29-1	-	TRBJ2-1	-	CSGLQGFSYNEQFF	TGCAGCGGCCTACAGGGATTCTCCTACAATGAGCAGTTCTTC
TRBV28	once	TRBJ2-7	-	CASSFEGRNTDEQYF	TGTGCCAGCAGTTTTGAAGGGAGGAACACCGACGAGCAGTACTTC
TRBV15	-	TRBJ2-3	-	CATSRVGVQAQYF	TGTGCCACCAGCAGAGTCGGGGTTCAAGCGCAGTATTTT
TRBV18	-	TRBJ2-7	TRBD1	CASSPQGQGKLEQYF	TGTGCCAGCTCACCACAGGGACAGGGGAAGCTCGAGCAGTACTTC
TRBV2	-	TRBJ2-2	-	CASSDRVSNTGELFF	TGTGCCAGCAGTGACAGGGTATCGAACACCGGGGAGCTGTTTTTT
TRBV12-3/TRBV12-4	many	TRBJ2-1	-	CASSLDPRYRFF	TGTGCCAGCAGTTTAGACCCTAGGTATCGGTTCTTC
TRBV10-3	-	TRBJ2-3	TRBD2	CAIRVGRADTQYF	TGTGCCATCAGGGTCGGGAGGGCCGATACGCAGTATTTT
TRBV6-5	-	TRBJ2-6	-	CASSPLSSGANVLTF	TGTGCCAGCAGTCCACTGAGCTCTGGGGCCAACGTCCTGACTTTC
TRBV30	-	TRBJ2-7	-	CAWTGNEYEQYF	TGTGCCTGGACAGGCAACGAGTACGAGCAGTACTTC
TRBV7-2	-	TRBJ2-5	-	CASSLVSQGLQEKTQYF	TGTGCCAGCAGCTTAGTCTCCCAGGGACTGCAGGAAAAGACCCAGTACTTC
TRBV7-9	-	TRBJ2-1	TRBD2	CASSLATTSGRRNNEQFF	TGTGCCAGCAGCTTAGCCACCACTAGCGGGAGACGAAACAATGAGCAGTTCTTC
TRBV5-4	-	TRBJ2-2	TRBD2	CASSLGLAVNTGELFF	TGTGCCAGCAGCTTGGGACTAGCGGTAAACACCGGGGAGCTGTTTTTT
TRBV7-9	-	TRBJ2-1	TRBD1	CASLQGVGVSAFF	TGTGCCAGCCTACAGGGGGTAGGGGTGAGTGCGTTCTTC
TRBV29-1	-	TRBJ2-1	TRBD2	CSVTGTSGSAYNEQFF	TGCAGCGTTACCGGGACTAGCGGGAGCGCCTACAATGAGCAGTTCTTC
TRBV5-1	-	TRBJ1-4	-	CASRGTSTNEKLFF	TGCGCCAGCAGAGGGACTTCAACTAATGAAAAACTGTTTTTT
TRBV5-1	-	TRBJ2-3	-	CAGSIGTPSTDTQYF	TGCGCCGGCAGCATAGGGACACCTAGCACAGATACGCAGTATTTT
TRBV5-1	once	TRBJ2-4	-	CASNTAKNIQYF	TGCGCCAGCAACACGGCCAAAAACATTCAGTACTTC
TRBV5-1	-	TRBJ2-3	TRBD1	CASSGGTGGWHF	TGCGCCAGCAGCGGGGGGACAGGAGGGTGGCATTTT
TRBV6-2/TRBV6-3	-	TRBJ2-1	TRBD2	CASSYPGLAGEQFF	TGTGCCAGCAGTTACCCGGGACTAGCGGGAGAGCAGTTCTTC
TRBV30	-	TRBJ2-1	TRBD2	CAWAGLALYNEQFF	TGTGCCTGGGCGGGACTAGCCCTTTACAATGAGCAGTTCTTC
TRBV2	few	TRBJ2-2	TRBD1	CASTLTGINTGELFF	TGTGCCAGCACCTTGACAGGGATTAACACCGGGGAGCTGTTTTTT
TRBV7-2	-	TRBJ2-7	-	CASSLAGGRYEQYF	TGTGCCAGCAGCTTAGCTGGAGGGAGGTACGAGCAGTACTTC
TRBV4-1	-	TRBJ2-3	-	CASSQTGGSTDTQYF	TGCGCCAGCAGCCAGACCGGAGGGAGCACAGATACGCAGTATTTT